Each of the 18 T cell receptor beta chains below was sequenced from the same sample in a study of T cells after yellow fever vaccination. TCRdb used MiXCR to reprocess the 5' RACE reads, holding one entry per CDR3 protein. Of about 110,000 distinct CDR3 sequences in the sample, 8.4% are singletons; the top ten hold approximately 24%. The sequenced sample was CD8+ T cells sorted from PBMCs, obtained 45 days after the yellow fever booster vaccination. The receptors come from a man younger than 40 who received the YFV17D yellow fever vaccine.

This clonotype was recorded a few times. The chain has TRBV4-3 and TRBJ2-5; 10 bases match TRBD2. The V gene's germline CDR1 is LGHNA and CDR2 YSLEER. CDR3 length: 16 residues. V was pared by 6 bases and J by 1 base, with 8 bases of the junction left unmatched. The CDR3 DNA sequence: TGCGCCAGCAGTCCGGGACTAGCGCCGGTCCAAGAGACCCAGTACTTC. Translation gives CASSPGLAPVQETQYF.

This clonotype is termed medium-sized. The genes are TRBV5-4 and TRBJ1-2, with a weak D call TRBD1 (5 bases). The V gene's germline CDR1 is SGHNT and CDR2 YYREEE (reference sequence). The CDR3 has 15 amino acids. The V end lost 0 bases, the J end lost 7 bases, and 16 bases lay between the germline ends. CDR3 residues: CASSLGAGPSGGYTF. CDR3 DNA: TGTGCCAGCAGCTTGGGGGCAGGGCCGTCCGGTGGCTACACCTTC.

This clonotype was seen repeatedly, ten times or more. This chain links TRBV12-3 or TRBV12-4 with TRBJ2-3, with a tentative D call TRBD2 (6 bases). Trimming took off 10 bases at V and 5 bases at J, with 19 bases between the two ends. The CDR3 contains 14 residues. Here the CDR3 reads CATSERELGDTQYF. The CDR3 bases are TGTGCCACCTCGGAACGGGAGTTGGGAGATACGCAGTATTTT.

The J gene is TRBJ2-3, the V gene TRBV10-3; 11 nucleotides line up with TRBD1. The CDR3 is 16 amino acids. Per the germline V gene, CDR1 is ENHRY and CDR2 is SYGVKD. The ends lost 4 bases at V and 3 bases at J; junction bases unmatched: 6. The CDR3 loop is CAISGGTGGLTDTQYF. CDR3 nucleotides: TGTGCCATCAGTGGGGGGACAGGGGGACTAACAGATACGCAGTATTTT.

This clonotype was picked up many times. The DNA for the CDR3 is TGTGCCAGCAGCTTAGGGGGGGCCTCCTACAATGAGCAGTTCTTC. This gives the protein CASSLGGASYNEQFF. The chain couples TRBV11-2 to TRBJ2-1; either TRBD1 or TRBD2 may fit D (6 bases each). Germline V lookup: CDR1 SGHAT, CDR2 FQNNGV. CDR3 size: 15 residues. Trimming stripped 1 base from V and 0 bases from J, with 7 bases between.

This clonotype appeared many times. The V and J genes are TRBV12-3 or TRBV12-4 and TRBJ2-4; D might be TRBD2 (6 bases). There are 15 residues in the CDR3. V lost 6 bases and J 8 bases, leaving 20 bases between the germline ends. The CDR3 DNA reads TGTGCCAGCAGCCCCGCCCCGTCGGAGGGGCACATTCAGTACTTC. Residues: CASSPAPSEGHIQYF.

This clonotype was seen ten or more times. CDR3: CSARTSDGVDTQYF. The CDR3 DNA sequence: TGCAGTGCAAGGACTAGCGATGGGGTAGATACGCAGTATTTT. V gene TRBV20-1 combines with J gene TRBJ2-3; 9 nucleotides agree with TRBD2. Germline-derived CDR1 and CDR2 are DFQATT and SNEGSKA (reference sequence). The junction had 9 bases not matched to a gene; V was cut back by 6 bases and J by 5 bases. This CDR3 has 14 amino acids.

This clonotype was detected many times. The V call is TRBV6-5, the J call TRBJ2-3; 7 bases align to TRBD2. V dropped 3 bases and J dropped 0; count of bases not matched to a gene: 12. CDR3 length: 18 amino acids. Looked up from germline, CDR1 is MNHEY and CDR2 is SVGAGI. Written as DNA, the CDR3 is TGTGCCAGCAGTTATTCTTTCGCTAGCGGAACTAGCACAGATACGCAGTATTTT. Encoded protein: CASSYSFASGTSTDTQYF.

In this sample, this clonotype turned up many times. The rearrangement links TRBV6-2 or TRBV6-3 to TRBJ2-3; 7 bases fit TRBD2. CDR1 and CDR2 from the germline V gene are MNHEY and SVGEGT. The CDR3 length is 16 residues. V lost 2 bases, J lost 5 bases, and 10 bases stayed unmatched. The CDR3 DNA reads TGTGCCAGCAGTTACCTCCACGCGGGAGAGGGAGATACGCAGTATTTT. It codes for CASSYLHAGEGDTQYF.

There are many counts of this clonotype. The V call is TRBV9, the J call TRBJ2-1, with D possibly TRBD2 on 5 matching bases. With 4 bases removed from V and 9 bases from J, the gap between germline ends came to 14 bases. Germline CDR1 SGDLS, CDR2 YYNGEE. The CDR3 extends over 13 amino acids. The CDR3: CASSPSGVPEQFF. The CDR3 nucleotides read TGTGCCAGCAGCCCGAGCGGCGTCCCTGAGCAGTTCTTC.

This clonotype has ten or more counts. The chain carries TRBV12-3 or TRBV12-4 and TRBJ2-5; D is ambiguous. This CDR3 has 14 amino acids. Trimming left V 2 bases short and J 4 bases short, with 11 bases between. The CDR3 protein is CASSLTERGETQYF. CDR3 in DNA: TGTGCCAGCAGTTTAACGGAAAGAGGAGAGACCCAGTACTTC.

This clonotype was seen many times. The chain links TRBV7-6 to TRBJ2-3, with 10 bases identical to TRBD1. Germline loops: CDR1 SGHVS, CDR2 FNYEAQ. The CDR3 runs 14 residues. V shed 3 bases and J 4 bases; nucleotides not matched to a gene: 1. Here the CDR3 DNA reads TGTGCCAGCAGCTTCGGACAGGGGGCAGATACGCAGTATTTT. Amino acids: CASSFGQGADTQYF. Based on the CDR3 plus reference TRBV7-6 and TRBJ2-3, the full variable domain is GAGVSQSPRYKVTKRGQDVALRCDPISGHVSLYWYRQALGQGPEFLTYFNYEAQQDKSGLPNDRFSAERPEGSISTLTIQRTEQRDSAMYRCASSFGQGADTQYFGPGTRLTVL.

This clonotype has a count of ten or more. CDR3 nucleotides: TGCGCCAGCAGCTTGGAGGGCGCTAGCACAGATACGCAGTATTTT. It yields the protein CASSLEGASTDTQYF. The chain combines TRBV5-1 with TRBJ2-3; D not certain. This CDR3 is built from 15 residues. Germline V lookup: CDR1 SGHRS, CDR2 YFSETQ. Trimming shortened V by 0 bases and J by 0 bases, and 8 bases separated the two germline ends.

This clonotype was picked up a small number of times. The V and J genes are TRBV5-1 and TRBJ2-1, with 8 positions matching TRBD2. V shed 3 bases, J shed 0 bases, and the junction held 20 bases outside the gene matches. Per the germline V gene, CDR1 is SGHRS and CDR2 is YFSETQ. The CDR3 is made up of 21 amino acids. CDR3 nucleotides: TGCGCCAGCAGCTCAGACACACCCTGGATAGCGGGAAAGAGCTCCTACAATGAGCAGTTCTTC. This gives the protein CASSSDTPWIAGKSSYNEQFF.

CDR3 in amino acids: CASSWLGGGTGELFF. The DNA for the CDR3 is TGTGCCAGCAGCTGGTTAGGGGGAGGCACCGGGGAGCTGTTTTTT. The rearrangement links TRBV9 to TRBJ2-2; perhaps D is TRBD1 or TRBD2 (6 bases each). The length of the CDR3 is 15 residues. Per the germline V gene, CDR1 is SGDLS and CDR2 is YYNGEE. Trimming left V 4 bases short and J 4 bases short, with 14 bases between.

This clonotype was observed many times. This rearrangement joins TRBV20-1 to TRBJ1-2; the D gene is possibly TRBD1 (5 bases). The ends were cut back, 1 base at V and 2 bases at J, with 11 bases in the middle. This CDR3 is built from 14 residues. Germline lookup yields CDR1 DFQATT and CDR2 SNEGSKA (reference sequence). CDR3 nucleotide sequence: TGCAGTGCTAGAGGAGGGGACTCCAACTATGGCTACACCTTC. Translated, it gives CSARGGDSNYGYTF.

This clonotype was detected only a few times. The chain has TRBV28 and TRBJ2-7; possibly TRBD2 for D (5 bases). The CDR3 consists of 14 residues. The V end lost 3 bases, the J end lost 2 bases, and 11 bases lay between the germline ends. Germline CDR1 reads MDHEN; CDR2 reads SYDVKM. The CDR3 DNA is TGTGCCAGCAGTTTTAGAGGGCCTACCTACGAGCAGTACTTC. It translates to CASSFRGPTYEQYF.

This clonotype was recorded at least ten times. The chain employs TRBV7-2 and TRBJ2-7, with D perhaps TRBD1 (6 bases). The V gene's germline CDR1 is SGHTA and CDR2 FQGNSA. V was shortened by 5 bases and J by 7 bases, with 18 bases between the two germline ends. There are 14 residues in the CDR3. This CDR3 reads CASSNNQGPQEQYF. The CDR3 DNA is TGTGCCAGCAGCAACAACCAGGGGCCTCAGGAGCAGTACTTC.